This T cell receptor (beta chain) comes out of a study of identical twins. Points from the study as a whole: Invariant MAIT and iNKT cells are populations that could partly confound zero-insertion analyses. Models came in too low on out-of-frame TCR alpha sharing in monozygotic twins.

This CDR3 region has 16 residues. Looked up from germline, CDR1 is SGHKS and CDR2 is YYEKEE (reference sequence). The V end was cut by 0 bases, the J end by 2 bases, with 13 bases between. In this sample, this clonotype turned up a few times. The antigen remains undetermined. Unique molecular identifiers were present on cDNA, and template switching added a universal primer site. TCRdb ran MiXCR on the 5' RACE reads and lists one entry per CDR3 protein. Of 420,000 or so distinct CDR3 sequences detected, around 18% appear once; the ten largest clones hold 12%. The chain carries TRBV5-5 and TRBJ2-3, with a weak D call TRBD2 (6 bases). This receptor was identified in a man aged 50 to 59 in good health. The specimen was naive T cells sorted from blood. The CDR3 DNA follows: TGTGCCAGCAGCTTGGTGGAAGGGAGGAACACAGATACGCAGTATTTT. Translating gives CASSLVEGRNTDTQYF.